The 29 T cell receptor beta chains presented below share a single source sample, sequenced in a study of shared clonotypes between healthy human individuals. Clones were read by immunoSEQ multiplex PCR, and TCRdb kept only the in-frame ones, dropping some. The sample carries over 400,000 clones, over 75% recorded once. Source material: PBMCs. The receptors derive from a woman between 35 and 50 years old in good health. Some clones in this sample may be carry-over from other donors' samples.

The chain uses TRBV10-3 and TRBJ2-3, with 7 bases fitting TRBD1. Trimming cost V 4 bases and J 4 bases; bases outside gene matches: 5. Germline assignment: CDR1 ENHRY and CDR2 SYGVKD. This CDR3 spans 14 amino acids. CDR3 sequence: CAISAGQASDTQYF. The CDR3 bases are TGTGCCATCAGTGCTGGACAGGCATCAGATACGCAGTATTTT.

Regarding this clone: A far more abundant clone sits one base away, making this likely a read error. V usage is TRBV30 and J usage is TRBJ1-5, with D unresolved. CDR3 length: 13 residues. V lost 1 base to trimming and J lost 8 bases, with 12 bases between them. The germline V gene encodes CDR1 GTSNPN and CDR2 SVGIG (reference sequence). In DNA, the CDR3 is TGTGCCTGGAGTGGGACGGGGAATAAGCCCCAGCATTTT. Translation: CAWSGTGNKPQHF.

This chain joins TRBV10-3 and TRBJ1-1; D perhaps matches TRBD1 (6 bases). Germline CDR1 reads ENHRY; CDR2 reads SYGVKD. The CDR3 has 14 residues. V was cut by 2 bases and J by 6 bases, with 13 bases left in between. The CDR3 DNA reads TGTGCCATCAGTGAGCCTCACAGGGCCGCTGAAGCTTTCTTT. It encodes CAISEPHRAAEAFF.

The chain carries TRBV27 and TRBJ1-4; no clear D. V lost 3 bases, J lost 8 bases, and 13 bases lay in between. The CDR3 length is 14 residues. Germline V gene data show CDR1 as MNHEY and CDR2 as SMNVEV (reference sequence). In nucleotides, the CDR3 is TGTGCCAGCAGTTTCAGCTCATGGAGGGAAAAACTGTTTTTT. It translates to CASSFSSWREKLFF.

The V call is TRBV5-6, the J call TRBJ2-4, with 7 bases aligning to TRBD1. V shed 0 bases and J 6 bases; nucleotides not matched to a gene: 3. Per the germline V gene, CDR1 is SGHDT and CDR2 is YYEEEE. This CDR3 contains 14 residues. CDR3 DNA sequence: TGTGCCAGCAGCTTGGTGACAGGGCTAAACATTCAGTACTTC. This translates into CASSLVTGLNIQYF. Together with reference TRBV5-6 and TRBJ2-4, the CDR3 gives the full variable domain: DAGVTQSPTHLIKTRGQQVTLRCSPKSGHDTVSWYQQALGQGPQFIFQYYEEEERQRGNFPDRFSGHQFPNYSSELNVNALLLGDSALYLCASSLVTGLNIQYFGAGTRLSVL.

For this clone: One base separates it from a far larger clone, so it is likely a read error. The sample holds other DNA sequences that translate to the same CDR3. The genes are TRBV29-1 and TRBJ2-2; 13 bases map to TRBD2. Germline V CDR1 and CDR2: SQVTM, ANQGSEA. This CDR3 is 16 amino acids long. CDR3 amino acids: CSVPRTSGSSTGELFF. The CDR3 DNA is TGCAGCGTCCCCAGGACTAGCGGGAGCTCCACCGGGGAGCTGTTCTTT.

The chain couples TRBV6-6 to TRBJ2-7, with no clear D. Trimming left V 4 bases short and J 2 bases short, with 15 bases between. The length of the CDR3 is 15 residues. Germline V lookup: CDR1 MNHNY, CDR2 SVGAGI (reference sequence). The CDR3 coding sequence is TGTGCCAGCAGTTTCCTCCGCTACTCACCCTACGAGCAGTACTTC. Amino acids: CASSFLRYSPYEQYF.

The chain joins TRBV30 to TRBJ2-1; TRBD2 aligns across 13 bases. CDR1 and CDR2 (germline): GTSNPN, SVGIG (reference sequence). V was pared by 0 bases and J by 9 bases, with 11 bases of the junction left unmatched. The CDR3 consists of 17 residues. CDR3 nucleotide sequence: TGTGCCTGGAGTGTGATCCGGACTAGCGGGAGACCTGGTGAGCAGTTCTTC. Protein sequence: CAWSVIRTSGRPGEQFF. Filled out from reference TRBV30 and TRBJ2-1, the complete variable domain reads SQTIHQWPATLVQPVGSPLSLECTVEGTSNPNLYWYRQAAGRGLQLLFYSVGIGQISSEVPQNLSASRPQDRQFILSSKKLLLSDSGFYLCAWSVIRTSGRPGEQFFGPGTRLTVL.

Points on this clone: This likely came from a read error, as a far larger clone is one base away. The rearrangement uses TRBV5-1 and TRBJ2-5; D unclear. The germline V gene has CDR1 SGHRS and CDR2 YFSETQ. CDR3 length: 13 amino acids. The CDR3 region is CSSSRTTQETQYF. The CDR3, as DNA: TGCTCCAGCAGCAGGACCACACAAGAGACCCAGTACTTC.

In DNA form, the CDR3 reads TGTGCCAGCACCCAGGGGGGGGGATACCCCGGGGAGCTGTTTTTT. Translated, it gives CASTQGGGYPGELFF. The V call is TRBV7-3, the J call TRBJ2-2; D possibly matches TRBD1 or TRBD2 (7 bases each). The CDR3 sequence is 15 residues long. Germline V gene sequence: CDR1 SGHTA, CDR2 FQGTGA. V was shortened by 7 bases and J by 6 bases, with 18 bases between the two germline ends.

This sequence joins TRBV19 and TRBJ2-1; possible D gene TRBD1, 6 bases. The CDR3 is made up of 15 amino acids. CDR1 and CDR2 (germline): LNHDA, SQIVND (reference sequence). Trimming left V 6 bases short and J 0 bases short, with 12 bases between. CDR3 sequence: CASRPDRSSYNEQFF. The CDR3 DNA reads TGTGCCAGTAGACCGGACAGAAGCTCCTACAATGAGCAGTTCTTC.

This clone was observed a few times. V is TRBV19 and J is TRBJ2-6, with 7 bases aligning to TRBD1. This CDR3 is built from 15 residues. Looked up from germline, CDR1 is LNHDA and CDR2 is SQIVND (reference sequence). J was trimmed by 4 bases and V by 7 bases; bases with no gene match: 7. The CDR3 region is CASTRRGPGANVLTF. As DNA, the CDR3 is TGTGCCAGTACCCGAAGGGGGCCCGGGGCCAACGTCCTGACTTTC. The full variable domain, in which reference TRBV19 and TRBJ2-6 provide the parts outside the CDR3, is DGGITQSPKYLFRKEGQNVTLSCEQNLNHDAMYWYRQDPGQGLRLIYYSQIVNDFQKGDIAEGYSVSREKKESFPLTVTSAQKNPTAFYLCASTRRGPGANVLTFGAGSRLTVL.

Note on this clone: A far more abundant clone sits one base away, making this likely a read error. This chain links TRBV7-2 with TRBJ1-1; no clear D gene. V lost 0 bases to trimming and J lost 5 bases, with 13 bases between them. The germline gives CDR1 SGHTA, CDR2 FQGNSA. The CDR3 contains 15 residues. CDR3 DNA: TGTGCCAGCAGCTTAGCTTCCATGGGTTGGACTGAAGCTTTCTTT. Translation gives CASSLASMGWTEAFF.

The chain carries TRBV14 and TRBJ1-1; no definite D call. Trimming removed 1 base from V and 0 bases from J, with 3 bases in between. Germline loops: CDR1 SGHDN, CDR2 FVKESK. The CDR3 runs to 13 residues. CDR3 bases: TGTGCCAGCAGCCAAGTCATGAACACTGAAGCTTTCTTT. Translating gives CASSQVMNTEAFF. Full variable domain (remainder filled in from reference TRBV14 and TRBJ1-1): EAGVTQFPSHSVIEKGQTVTLRCDPISGHDNLYWYRRVMGKEIKFLLHFVKESKQDESGMPNNRFLAERTGGTYSTLKVQPAELEDSGVYFCASSQVMNTEAFFGQGTRLTVV.

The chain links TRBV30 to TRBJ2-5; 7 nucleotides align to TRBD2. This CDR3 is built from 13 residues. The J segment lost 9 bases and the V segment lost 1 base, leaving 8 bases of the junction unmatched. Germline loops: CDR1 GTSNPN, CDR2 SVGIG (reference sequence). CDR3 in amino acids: CAWSGGTTDSQYF. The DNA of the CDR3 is TGTGCCTGGAGTGGCGGGACTACCGATTCCCAGTACTTC.

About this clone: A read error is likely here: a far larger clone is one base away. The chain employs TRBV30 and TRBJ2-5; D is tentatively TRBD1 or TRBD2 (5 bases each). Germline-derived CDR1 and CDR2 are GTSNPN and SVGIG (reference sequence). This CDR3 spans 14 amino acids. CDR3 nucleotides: TGTGCCTGGAGTGTAATCGGCAACCTTGGGACCAAGTACTTC. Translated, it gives CAWSVIGNLGTKYF.

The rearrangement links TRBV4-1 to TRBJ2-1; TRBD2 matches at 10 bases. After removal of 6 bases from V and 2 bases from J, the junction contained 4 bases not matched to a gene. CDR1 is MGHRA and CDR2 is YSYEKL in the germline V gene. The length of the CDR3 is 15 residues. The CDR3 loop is CASRRGLAAYNEQFF. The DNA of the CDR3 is TGCGCCAGCAGACGCGGACTAGCGGCCTACAATGAGCAGTTCTTC.

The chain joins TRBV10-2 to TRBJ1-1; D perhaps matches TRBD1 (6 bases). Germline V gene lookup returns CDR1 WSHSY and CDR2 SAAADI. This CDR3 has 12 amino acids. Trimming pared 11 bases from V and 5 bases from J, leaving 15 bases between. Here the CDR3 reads CASRQAGTEAFF. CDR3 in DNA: TGCGCCTCACGACAGGCGGGGACTGAAGCTTTCTTT.

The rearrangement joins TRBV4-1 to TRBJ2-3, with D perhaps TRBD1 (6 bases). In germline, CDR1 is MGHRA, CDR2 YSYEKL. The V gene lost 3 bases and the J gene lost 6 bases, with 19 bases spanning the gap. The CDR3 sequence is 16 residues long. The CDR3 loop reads CASSHPGTSFSDTQYF. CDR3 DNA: TGCGCCAGCAGCCATCCCGGGACATCCTTTTCTGATACGCAGTATTTT.

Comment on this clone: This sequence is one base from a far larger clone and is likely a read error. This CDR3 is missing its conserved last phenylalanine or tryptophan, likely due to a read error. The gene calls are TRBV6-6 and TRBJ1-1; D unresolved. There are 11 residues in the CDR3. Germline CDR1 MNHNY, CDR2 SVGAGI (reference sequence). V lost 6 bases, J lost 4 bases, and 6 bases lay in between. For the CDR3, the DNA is TGTGCCAGCAGGTCGGGCACTGAAGCTTTCGTT. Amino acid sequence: CASRSGTEAFV.

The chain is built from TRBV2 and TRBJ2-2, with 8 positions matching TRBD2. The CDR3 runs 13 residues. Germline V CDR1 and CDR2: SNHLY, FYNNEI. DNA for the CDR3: TGTGGCTCCAACCAGCGGGAGAGCGGGGAGCTGTTTTTT. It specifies CGSNQRESGELFF.

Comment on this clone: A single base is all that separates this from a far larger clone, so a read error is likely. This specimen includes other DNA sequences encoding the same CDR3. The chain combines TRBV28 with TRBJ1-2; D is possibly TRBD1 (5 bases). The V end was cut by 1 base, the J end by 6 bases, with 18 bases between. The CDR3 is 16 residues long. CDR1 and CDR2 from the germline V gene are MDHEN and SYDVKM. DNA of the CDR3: TGTGCCAGCAGTTTATCTACCCCGGGGACCGACAATGGCTACACCTTC. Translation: CASSLSTPGTDNGYTF.

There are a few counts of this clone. The CDR3: CASSLAGGNEQFF. In DNA form, the CDR3 reads TGCGCCAGCAGCTTGGCCGGAGGCAATGAGCAGTTCTTC. The V call is TRBV5-1, the J call TRBJ2-1; D perhaps matches TRBD2 (5 bases). V was shortened by 0 bases and J by 6 bases, with 7 bases between the two germline ends. The CDR3 covers 13 residues. Per the germline V gene, CDR1 is SGHRS and CDR2 is YFSETQ.

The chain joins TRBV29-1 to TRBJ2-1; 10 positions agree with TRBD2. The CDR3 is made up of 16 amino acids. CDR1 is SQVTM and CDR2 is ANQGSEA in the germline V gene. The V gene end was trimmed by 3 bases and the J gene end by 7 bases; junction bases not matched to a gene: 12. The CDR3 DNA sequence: TGCAGCGTTGATGGGCTAGCGGGAGCGCCAGGGAATGAGCAGTTCTTC. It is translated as CSVDGLAGAPGNEQFF.

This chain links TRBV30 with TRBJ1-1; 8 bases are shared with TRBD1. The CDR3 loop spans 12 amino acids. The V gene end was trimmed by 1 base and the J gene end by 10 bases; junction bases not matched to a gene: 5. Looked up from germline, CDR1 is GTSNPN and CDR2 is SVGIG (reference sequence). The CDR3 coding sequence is TGTGCCTGGAGTGGGACAGGGCCGCGAGCTTTCTTT. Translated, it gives CAWSGTGPRAFF.

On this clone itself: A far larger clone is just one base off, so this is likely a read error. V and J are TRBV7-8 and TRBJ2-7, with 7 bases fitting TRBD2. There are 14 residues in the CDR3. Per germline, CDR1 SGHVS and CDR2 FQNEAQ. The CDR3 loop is CASSGGLSGGSLDF. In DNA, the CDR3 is TGTGCCAGCAGCGGGGGACTATCGGGAGGATCACTGGACTTC.

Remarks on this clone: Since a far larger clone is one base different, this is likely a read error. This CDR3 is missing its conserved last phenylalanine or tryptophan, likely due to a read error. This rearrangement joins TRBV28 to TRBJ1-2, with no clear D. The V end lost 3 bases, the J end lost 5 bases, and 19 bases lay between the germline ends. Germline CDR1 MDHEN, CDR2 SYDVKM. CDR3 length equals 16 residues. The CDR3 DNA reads TGTGCCAGCAGTTTGGCGACAACTCAAATCTTTTATGGCTACACCTCC. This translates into CASSLATTQIFYGYTS.

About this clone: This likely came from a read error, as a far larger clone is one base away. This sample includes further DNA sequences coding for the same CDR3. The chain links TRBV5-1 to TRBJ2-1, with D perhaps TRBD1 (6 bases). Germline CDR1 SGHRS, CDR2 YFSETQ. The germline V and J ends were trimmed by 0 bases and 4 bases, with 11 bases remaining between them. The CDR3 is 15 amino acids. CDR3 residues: CASSLEGGLYNEQFF. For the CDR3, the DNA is TGCGCCAGCAGCTTGGAAGGGGGTCTATACAATGAGCAGTTCTTC.

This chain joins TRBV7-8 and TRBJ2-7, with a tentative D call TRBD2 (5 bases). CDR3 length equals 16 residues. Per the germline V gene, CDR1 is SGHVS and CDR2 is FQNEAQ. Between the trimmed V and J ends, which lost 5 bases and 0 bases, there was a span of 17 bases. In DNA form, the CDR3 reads TGTGCCAGCAGCGCCACGGTGGACTTGCTCTCCTACGAGCAGTACTTC. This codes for CASSATVDLLSYEQYF.